The 27 T cell receptor beta chains below all came from one sample that was sequenced in a study of blood T cell repertoires in COVID-19. Measured with immunoSEQ multiplex PCR; TCRdb has only the in-frame clones, and not every one. This sample has 200,000 to 300,000 clones; less than 90% occur once, and the top ten carry about 1.6%. Sequencing was done on a sample of peripheral blood. The receptors were gathered from a woman between 40 and 55 years old who had recovered from COVID-19.

This chain links TRBV19 with TRBJ1-5; a weak D match, TRBD1 (6 bases). Trimming cost V 4 bases and J 3 bases, with 16 bases left between them. The germline V gene encodes CDR1 LNHDA and CDR2 SQIVND (reference sequence). The CDR3 length is 16 residues. This chain's CDR3 is CASSRKGPGDNQPQHF. The CDR3 bases are TGTGCCAGTAGTAGGAAGGGACCAGGGGACAATCAGCCCCAGCATTTT.

This chain connects TRBV10-2 to TRBJ2-7, with 9 bases lining up with TRBD1. Trimming cost V 2 bases and J 5 bases; bases outside gene matches: 1. The CDR3 spans 13 residues. CDR1 and CDR2 from the germline V gene are WSHSY and SAAADI. In DNA form, the CDR3 reads TGCGCCAGCAGTGAGACAGGGGGCAACGAGCAGTACTTC. Translating it yields CASSETGGNEQYF.

The sample holds a few counts of this clone. J is TRBJ1-1 and V is TRBV9, with D possibly matching TRBD1 (5 bases). Germline values: CDR1 SGDLS, CDR2 YYNGEE. The CDR3 sequence is 14 residues long. Trimming left V 3 bases short and J 10 bases short, with 19 bases between. This CDR3 is CASSAQGESKVAFF. CDR3 DNA sequence: TGTGCCAGCAGCGCTCAGGGTGAGTCTAAGGTAGCTTTCTTT.

This rearrangement joins TRBV20-1 to TRBJ2-1; 8 bases agree with TRBD2. V was clipped by 3 bases and J by 4 bases; unmatched bases: 8. Germline-derived CDR1 and CDR2 are DFQATT and SNEGSKA (reference sequence). This CDR3 region has 15 residues. The CDR3, as DNA: TGCAGTGCTAGTTCAGCCAGCGGGGGATACAATGAGCAGTTCTTC. Translation: CSASSASGGYNEQFF.

This sequence joins TRBV29-1 and TRBJ2-7, with D unclear. Trimming left V 3 bases short and J 0 bases short, with 12 bases between. This CDR3 region has 14 residues. Germline V lookup: CDR1 SQVTM, CDR2 ANQGSEA. Here the CDR3 DNA reads TGCAGCGTTGAGACGGCAGGTATCTCCTACGAGCAGTACTTC. Protein sequence: CSVETAGISYEQYF.

This clone appeared once. The gene calls are TRBV19 and TRBJ1-2; no clear D. The CDR3 length is 16 residues. Trimming took off 0 bases at V and 2 bases at J, with 13 bases between the two ends. Per germline, CDR1 LNHDA and CDR2 SQIVND (reference sequence). CDR3 sequence reads: CASSIDQNGENYGYTF. In nucleotides, the CDR3 is TGTGCCAGTAGTATAGATCAGAACGGAGAAAACTATGGCTACACCTTC.

The chain recombines TRBV7-9 with TRBJ1-2; 8 bases match TRBD1. V lost 5 bases, J lost 0 bases, and 8 bases stayed unmatched. Germline V gives CDR1 SEHNR, CDR2 FQNEAQ (reference sequence). The CDR3 is 16 residues long. CDR3 amino acids: CASSTQGALANYGYTF. The CDR3 DNA follows: TGTGCCAGCAGCACCCAGGGGGCACTAGCTAACTATGGCTACACCTTC.

V is TRBV5-4 and J is TRBJ2-3, with D maybe TRBD1 (5 bases). The CDR3 totals 16 residues. Trimming took off 8 bases at V and 2 bases at J, with 21 bases between the two ends. Germline V gene lookup returns CDR1 SGHNT and CDR2 YYREEE (reference sequence). CDR3 region: CASTNRQWGSTDTQYF. CDR3 DNA sequence: TGTGCCAGTACGAACCGACAGTGGGGTTCCACAGATACGCAGTATTTT.

The chain is built from TRBV27 and TRBJ2-2, with 8 bases identical to TRBD2. V was pared by 6 bases and J by 6 bases, with 12 bases of the junction left unmatched. Germline V gives CDR1 MNHEY, CDR2 SMNVEV (reference sequence). CDR3 size: 16 residues. This chain's CDR3 is CASSPRRVGGAGELFF. DNA of the CDR3: TGTGCCAGCAGCCCCCGCAGGGTCGGGGGGGCCGGGGAGCTGTTTTTT.

The rearrangement uses TRBV30 and TRBJ1-2, with a tentative D call TRBD1 (6 bases). The CDR3 consists of 13 residues. Germline CDR1 and CDR2: GTSNPN and SVGIG (reference sequence). The ends were cut back, 5 bases at V and 4 bases at J, with 14 bases in the middle. DNA of the CDR3: TGTGCCTGGGAGAGGGTGACAGGCTATGGCTACACCTTC. Translating gives CAWERVTGYGYTF. The full variable domain, with the rest looked up from reference TRBV30 and TRBJ1-2, is SQTIHQWPATLVQPVGSPLSLECTVEGTSNPNLYWYRQAAGRGLQLLFYSVGIGQISSEVPQNLSASRPQDRQFILSSKKLLLSDSGFYLCAWERVTGYGYTFGSGTRLTVV.

This rearrangement joins TRBV11-2 to TRBJ1-2; D uncertain. CDR1 is SGHAT and CDR2 is FQNNGV in the germline V gene. V was trimmed by 0 bases and J by 7 bases, leaving 15 bases between them. This CDR3 region has 15 residues. The CDR3 here is CASSLDDNRRGGYTF. The DNA of the CDR3 is TGTGCCAGCAGCTTAGACGACAACCGACGGGGTGGCTACACCTTC. Complete variable domain (other parts from reference TRBV11-2 and TRBJ1-2): EAGVAQSPRYKIIEKRQSVAFWCNPISGHATLYWYQQILGQGPKLLIQFQNNGVVDDSQLPKDRFSAERLKGVDSTLKIQPAKLEDSAVYLCASSLDDNRRGGYTFGSGTRLTVV.

This clone is a singleton in its sample. This chain links TRBV7-9 with TRBJ1-6; 9 bases line up with TRBD1. The CDR3 sequence is 17 residues long. V was clipped by 3 bases and J by 4 bases; unmatched bases: 7. Germline V lookup: CDR1 SEHNR, CDR2 FQNEAQ (reference sequence). CDR3 amino acids: CASSLVPGQGYNSPLHF. Written as DNA, the CDR3 is TGTGCCAGCAGCTTGGTCCCGGGACAGGGTTATAATTCACCCCTCCACTTT.

V and J are TRBV28 and TRBJ2-7; TRBD1 agrees at 7 bases. The CDR3 length is 15 residues. Germline V gene data show CDR1 as MDHEN and CDR2 as SYDVKM. V lost 6 bases, J lost 3 bases, and 11 bases stayed unmatched. This CDR3 is CASRPQGWASYEQYF. CDR3 in DNA: TGTGCCAGCAGGCCACAGGGGTGGGCAAGCTACGAGCAGTACTTC.

The J gene is TRBJ2-7, the V gene TRBV10-1, with TRBD1 matching over 10 bases. This CDR3 spans 15 amino acids. Per the germline V gene, CDR1 is WNHNN and CDR2 is SYGVQD (reference sequence). The junction had 5 bases not matched to a gene; V was cut back by 3 bases and J by 3 bases. The CDR3 region has the DNA TGCGCCAGCAGTGACCCGGGACAGGGGATCTACGAGCAGTACTTC. It encodes CASSDPGQGIYEQYF.

The J gene is TRBJ2-7, the V gene TRBV6-1; TRBD1 matches at 8 bases. The V gene's germline CDR1 is MNHNS and CDR2 SASEGT. J was trimmed by 1 base and V by 2 bases; bases with no gene match: 4. The CDR3 has 15 residues. This CDR3 reads CASSEWTGLSYEQYF. CDR3 in DNA: TGTGCCAGCAGTGAATGGACAGGGTTATCCTACGAGCAGTACTTC.

The genes are TRBV11-3 and TRBJ2-4; 8 nucleotides agree with TRBD2. The CDR3 covers 17 residues. V lost 5 bases, J lost 0 bases, and 9 bases stayed unmatched. Germline V gene lookup returns CDR1 SGHNT and CDR2 YENEEA. CDR3: CASSPGGAGTAKNIQYF. The CDR3 nucleotides read TGTGCCAGCAGCCCGGGGGGGGCAGGGACAGCCAAAAACATTCAGTACTTC.

V gene TRBV20-1 combines with J gene TRBJ1-2, with TRBD1 as a possible D gene (5 bases). Per the germline V gene, CDR1 is DFQATT and CDR2 is SNEGSKA (reference sequence). Trimming removed 5 bases from V and 13 bases from J, with 17 bases in between. CDR3 length: 11 residues. CDR3 protein: CSAEWKGPVTF. The CDR3 coding sequence is TGCAGTGCTGAATGGAAGGGGCCGGTCACCTTC.

The gene calls are TRBV5-1 and TRBJ2-7; D might be TRBD1 (7 bases). In germline, CDR1 is SGHRS, CDR2 YFSETQ. Trimming stripped 0 bases from V and 5 bases from J, with 18 bases between. The CDR3 covers 16 residues. CDR3 sequence reads: CASSLGRGVVVDEQYF. Here the CDR3 DNA reads TGCGCCAGCAGCTTGGGCAGGGGGGTTGTCGTGGACGAGCAGTACTTC.

The chain couples TRBV5-4 to TRBJ2-1; possibly TRBD1 for D (5 bases). Looked up from germline, CDR1 is SGHNT and CDR2 is YYREEE (reference sequence). CDR3 size: 12 residues. Trimming stripped 3 bases from V and 7 bases from J, with 8 bases between. DNA for the CDR3: TGTGCCAGCAGCTCCGACAGTAATGAGCAGTTCTTC. It specifies CASSSDSNEQFF. The full variable domain, rest sourced from reference TRBV5-4 and TRBJ2-1, is ETGVTQSPTHLIKTRGQQVTLRCSSQSGHNTVSWYQQALGQGPQFIFQYYREEENGRGNFPPRFSGLQFPNYSSELNVNALELDDSALYLCASSSDSNEQFFGPGTRLTVL.

The CDR3, as DNA: TGTGCCAGCAGCGTACTTGGACAGGGGAATTCACCCCTCCACTTT. It specifies CASSVLGQGNSPLHF. The chain links TRBV9 to TRBJ1-6; 9 bases agree with TRBD1. The V segment lost 1 base and the J segment 7 bases; nucleotides outside the gene matches: 3. CDR3 size: 15 residues. In germline, CDR1 is SGDLS, CDR2 YYNGEE.

The chain has TRBV2 and TRBJ1-1; 7 nucleotides align to TRBD1. The V gene end was trimmed by 6 bases and the J gene end by 0 bases; junction bases not matched to a gene: 4. The germline V gene has CDR1 SNHLY and CDR2 FYNNEI. The CDR3 has 14 amino acids. The CDR3 DNA sequence: TGTGCCAGCAGCAGACAGGGTATGAACACTGAAGCTTTCTTT. The encoded protein is CASSRQGMNTEAFF.

The chain has TRBV2 and TRBJ2-3; 10 bases fit TRBD2. Germline values: CDR1 SNHLY, CDR2 FYNNEI. V lost 5 bases and J lost 4; bases outside the gene matches: 6. The CDR3 extends over 15 amino acids. The CDR3 nucleotides are TGTGCCAGCAGTCTTCAGCGGGGGGGCTCAGATACGCAGTATTTT. This translates into CASSLQRGGSDTQYF.

The V call is TRBV14, the J call TRBJ1-3, with D unclear. Trimming cost V 4 bases and J 4 bases, with 8 bases left between them. The CDR3 consists of 13 residues. CDR1 and CDR2 (germline): SGHDN, FVKESK. The CDR3 DNA sequence: TGTGCCAGCAGCCTACAATTCGGAAACACCATATATTTT. Translating gives CASSLQFGNTIYF.

This CDR3 reads CASSYAGPYTGELFF. The CDR3 DNA sequence: TGTGCCAGCAGTTATGCGGGACCATACACCGGGGAGCTGTTTTTT. This rearrangement joins TRBV6-5 to TRBJ2-2; D possibly corresponds to TRBD2 (6 bases). Germline CDR1 and CDR2: MNHEY and SVGAGI. Trimming cost V 3 bases and J 3 bases, with 11 bases left between them. This CDR3 contains 15 residues.

The genes are TRBV6-5 and TRBJ1-5, with D possibly matching TRBD1 (6 bases). This CDR3 comprises 15 residues. Germline V CDR1 and CDR2: MNHEY, SVGAGI. Trimming took off 6 bases at V and 0 bases at J, with 12 bases between the two ends. CDR3: CASRLVGGSNQPQHF. As DNA, the CDR3 is TGTGCCAGCAGACTAGTAGGGGGTAGCAATCAGCCCCAGCATTTT.

This chain joins TRBV12-3 or TRBV12-4 and TRBJ2-1, with a weak D call TRBD1 (6 bases). The CDR3 consists of 13 residues. V gave up 7 bases and J gave up 6 bases, with 13 bases separating them. CDR3 coding DNA: TGTGCCAGCACCCCTGGACAGCTCAATGAGCAGTTCTTC. It translates to CASTPGQLNEQFF.

The chain is built from TRBV14 and TRBJ2-7; weak D call: TRBD2 (6 bases). V shed 0 bases and J shed 3 bases, with 9 bases lying between them. Germline V gene data show CDR1 as SGHDN and CDR2 as FVKESK. The CDR3 runs to 14 residues. CDR3 sequence reads: CASSQDGGIYEQYF. The CDR3 DNA is TGTGCCAGCAGCCAAGATGGAGGGATCTACGAGCAGTACTTC.